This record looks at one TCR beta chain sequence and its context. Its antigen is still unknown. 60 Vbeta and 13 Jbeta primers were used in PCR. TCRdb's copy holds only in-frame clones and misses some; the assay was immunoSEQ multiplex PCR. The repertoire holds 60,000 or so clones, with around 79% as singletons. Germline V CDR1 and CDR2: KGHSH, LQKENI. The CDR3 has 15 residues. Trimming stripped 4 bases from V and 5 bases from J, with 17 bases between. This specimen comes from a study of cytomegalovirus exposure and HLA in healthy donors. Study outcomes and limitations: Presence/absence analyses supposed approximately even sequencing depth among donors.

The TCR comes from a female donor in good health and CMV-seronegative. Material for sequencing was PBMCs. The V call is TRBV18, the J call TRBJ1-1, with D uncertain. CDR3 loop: CASSQTGARDTEAFF. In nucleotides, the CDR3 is TGTGCCAGCTCACAGACGGGAGCGAGGGATACTGAAGCTTTCTTT.